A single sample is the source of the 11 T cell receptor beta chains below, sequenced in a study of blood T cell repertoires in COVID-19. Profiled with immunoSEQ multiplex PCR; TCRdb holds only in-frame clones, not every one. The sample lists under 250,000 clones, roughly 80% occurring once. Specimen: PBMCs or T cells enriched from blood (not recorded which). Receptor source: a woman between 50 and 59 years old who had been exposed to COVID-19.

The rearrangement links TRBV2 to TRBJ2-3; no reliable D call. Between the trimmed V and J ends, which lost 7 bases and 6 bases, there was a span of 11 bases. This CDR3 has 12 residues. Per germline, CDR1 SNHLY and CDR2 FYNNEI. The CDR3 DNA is TGTGCCAGCACCCAGGAACACGATACGCAGTATTTT. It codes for CASTQEHDTQYF.

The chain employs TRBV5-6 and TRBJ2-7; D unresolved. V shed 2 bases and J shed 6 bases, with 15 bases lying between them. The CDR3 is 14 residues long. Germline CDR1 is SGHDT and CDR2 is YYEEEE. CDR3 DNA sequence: TGTGCCAGCAGCTTTCGTCCTTATGGCGGCGAGCAGTACTTC. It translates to CASSFRPYGGEQYF.

CDR3 coding DNA: TGTGCCAGCAGTTTTCAGACTAGCGGGGATGAGACCCAGTACTTC. Translation: CASSFQTSGDETQYF. The V call is TRBV28, the J call TRBJ2-5; 11 bases map to TRBD2. Germline CDR1 is MDHEN and CDR2 is SYDVKM. The V gene end was trimmed by 3 bases and the J gene end by 5 bases; junction bases not matched to a gene: 5. This CDR3 comprises 15 residues.

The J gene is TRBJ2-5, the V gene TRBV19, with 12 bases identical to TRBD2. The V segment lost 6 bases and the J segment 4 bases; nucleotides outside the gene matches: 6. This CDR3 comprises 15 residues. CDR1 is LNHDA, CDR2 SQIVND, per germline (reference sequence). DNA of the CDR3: TGTGCCAGTAGCCGAGGACTAGCGGGGTTAGAGACCCAGTACTTC. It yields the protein CASSRGLAGLETQYF. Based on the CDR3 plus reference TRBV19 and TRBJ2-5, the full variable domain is DGGITQSPKYLFRKEGQNVTLSCEQNLNHDAMYWYRQDPGQGLRLIYYSQIVNDFQKGDIAEGYSVSREKKESFPLTVTSAQKNPTAFYLCASSRGLAGLETQYFGPGTRLLVL.

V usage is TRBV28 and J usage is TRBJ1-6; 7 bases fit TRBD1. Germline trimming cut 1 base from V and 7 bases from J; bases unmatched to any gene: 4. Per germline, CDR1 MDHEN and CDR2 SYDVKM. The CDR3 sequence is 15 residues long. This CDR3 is CASSLSARGNSPLHF. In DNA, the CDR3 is TGTGCCAGCAGTTTATCTGCCAGGGGGAATTCACCCCTCCACTTT.

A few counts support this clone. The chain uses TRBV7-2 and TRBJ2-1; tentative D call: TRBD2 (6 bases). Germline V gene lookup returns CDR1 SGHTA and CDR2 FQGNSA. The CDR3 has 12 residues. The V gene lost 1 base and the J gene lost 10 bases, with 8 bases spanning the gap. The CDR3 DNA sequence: TGTGCCAGCAGCTTAGGACTAGTGGAGCAGTTCTTC. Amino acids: CASSLGLVEQFF.

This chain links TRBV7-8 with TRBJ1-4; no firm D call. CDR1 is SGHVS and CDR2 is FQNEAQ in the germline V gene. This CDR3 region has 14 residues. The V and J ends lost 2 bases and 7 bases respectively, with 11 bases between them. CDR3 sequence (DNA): TGTGCCAGCAGCTTAAGGCCCCCAGGTGAAAAACTGTTTTTT. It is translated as CASSLRPPGEKLFF.

DNA of the CDR3: TGTGCCAGCAGTCGGCCGACTAGCGGGGAGCTGTTTTTT. It is translated as CASSRPTSGELFF. The gene calls are TRBV6-6 and TRBJ2-2, with D tentatively TRBD2 (6 bases). V lost 5 bases, J lost 7 bases, and 11 bases lay in between. The V gene's germline CDR1 is MNHNY and CDR2 SVGAGI (reference sequence). This CDR3 is built from 13 residues.

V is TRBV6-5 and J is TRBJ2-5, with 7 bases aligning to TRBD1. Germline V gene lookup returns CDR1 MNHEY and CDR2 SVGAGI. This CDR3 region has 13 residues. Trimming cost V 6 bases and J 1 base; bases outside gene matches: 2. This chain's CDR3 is CASRRGPQETQYF. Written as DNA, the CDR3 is TGTGCCAGCAGGAGGGGGCCCCAAGAGACCCAGTACTTC.

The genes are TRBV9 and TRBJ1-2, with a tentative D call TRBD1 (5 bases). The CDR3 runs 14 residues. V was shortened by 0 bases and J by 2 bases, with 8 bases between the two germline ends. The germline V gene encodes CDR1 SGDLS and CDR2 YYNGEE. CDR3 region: CASSVVSGNYGYTF. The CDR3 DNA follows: TGTGCCAGCAGCGTAGTATCAGGGAACTATGGCTACACCTTC.

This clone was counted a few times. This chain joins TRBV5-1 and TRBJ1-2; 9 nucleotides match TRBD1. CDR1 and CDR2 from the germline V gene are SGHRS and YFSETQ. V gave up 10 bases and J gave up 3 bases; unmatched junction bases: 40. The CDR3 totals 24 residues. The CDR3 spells CAPQHPMGGTKVSNPGQGDYGYTF. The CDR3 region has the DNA TGCGCCCCGCAGCACCCAATGGGGGGGACTAAGGTTAGCAACCCGGGACAGGGAGACTATGGCTACACCTTC.